These T cell receptor beta chains were read from a single sample in a study of T-cell reconstitution after alpha-beta-depleted transplantation in children. MiXCR, run by TCRdb on the PCR reads, gives a single entry per CDR3 protein. Among 700,000 to 950,000 distinct CDR3 sequences listed, 16% were seen once. This specimen was PBMCs, mostly from graft donor cells, taken 360 days after TCRalphabeta/CD19-depleted stem cell transplant. Receptors were obtained from a male patient under 18 who had a stem cell transplant for acute lymphoblastic leukemia, so the T cells may come from the graft donor. Each CDR3 is given with its conserved first and last residue. Each record gives: J gene, D gene, V gene, clone size, CDR3 protein, CDR3 DNA. D genes are given only for firm matches. Not every row has a clone size; where given, it reads once, few, many or a size class.

>TRBJ2-3|NA|TRBV10-3|few
CANSFGSTDTQYF
TGTGCCAACTCTTTTGGCAGCACAGATACGCAGTATTTT
>TRBJ1-1|NA|TRBV7-8|few
CASSFNRPGKVLTEAFF
TGTGCCAGCAGCTTTAACCGGCCGGGCAAGGTGTTGACTGAAGCTTTCTTT
>TRBJ2-1|TRBD2|TRBV5-6|NA
CASSFGLAPNLEQFF
TGTGCCAGCAGCTTTGGACTAGCCCCAAATCTTGAGCAGTTCTTC
>TRBJ1-1|NA|TRBV29-1|NA
CSAAGPGQTRGTEAFF
TGCAGCGCCGCGGGCCCTGGGCAGACAAGGGGCACTGAAGCTTTCTTT
>TRBJ2-2|NA|TRBV5-1|NA
CASRPGNGELFF
TGCGCCAGCAGGCCAGGGAACGGGGAGCTGTTTTTT
>TRBJ2-7|NA|TRBV20-1|few
CSASLRGRTYEQYF
TGCAGTGCTAGCCTCCGGGGACGGACCTACGAGCAGTACTTC
>TRBJ1-2|TRBD1|TRBV7-2|NA
CASTLRWDRGNYGYTF
TGTGCCAGCACCCTTAGATGGGACAGGGGTAACTATGGCTACACCTTC
>TRBJ1-1|NA|TRBV6-8|few
CASSYSTGSPEAFF
TGTGCCAGCAGTTACTCGACAGGTAGCCCTGAAGCTTTCTTT
>TRBJ2-7|NA|TRBV7-2|NA
CASSFARRSYEQYF
TGTGCCAGCAGCTTTGCGCGTCGCTCTTACGAGCAGTACTTC
>TRBJ2-7|TRBD2|TRBV7-2|NA
CASSPLSTGTRTYEQYF
TGTGCCAGCAGCCCCCTCTCAACCGGGACTAGAACCTACGAGCAGTACTTC
>TRBJ2-1|NA|TRBV27|few
CASSTAYNEQFF
TGTGCCAGCAGTACGGCCTACAATGAGCAGTTCTTC
>TRBJ2-7|NA|TRBV7-8|few
CASSLVPGLNYEQYF
TGTGCCAGCAGCTTAGTTCCAGGGTTAAACTACGAGCAGTACTTC
>TRBJ2-3|TRBD2|TRBV24-1|many
CATSDPGTSGSWVTDTQYF
TGTGCCACCAGTGACCCCGGGACTAGCGGGAGTTGGGTCACAGATACGCAGTATTTT
>TRBJ2-1|TRBD2|TRBV7-3|NA
CASSPLAAPNNEQFF
TGTGCCAGCAGCCCACTAGCGGCCCCAAACAATGAGCAGTTCTTC
>TRBJ2-2|TRBD1|TRBV5-1|NA
CASSMDRVSGELFF
TGCGCCAGCAGCATGGACAGGGTTTCCGGGGAGCTGTTTTTT
>TRBJ2-5|TRBD1|TRBV5-1|many
CASSWDSLGTQYF
TGCGCCAGCAGCTGGGACAGCTTAGGGACCCAGTACTTC
>TRBJ2-3|TRBD1|TRBV11-1|NA
CASSLTGFLTDTQYF
TGTGCCAGCAGCTTGACAGGGTTCCTCACAGATACGCAGTATTTT
>TRBJ2-1|NA|TRBV20-1|NA
CSAAPPLGLSEGYEQFF
TGCAGTGCTGCACCCCCCTTGGGACTTAGTGAGGGGTATGAGCAGTTCTTC
>TRBJ1-5|TRBD1|TRBV29-1|once
CSVSGTGDQPQHF
TGCAGCGTTAGCGGGACAGGGGATCAGCCCCAGCATTTT
>TRBJ2-7|NA|TRBV3-1|NA
CASSQVGLWDEQYF
TGTGCCAGCAGCCAAGTGGGGCTATGGGACGAGCAGTACTTC
>TRBJ2-7|NA|TRBV28|NA
CASRDHSAGYEQYF
TGTGCCAGCAGGGATCATTCGGCGGGGTACGAGCAGTACTTC
>TRBJ2-7|NA|TRBV5-1|NA
CASNKDATGWAGTSGQYF
TGCGCCAGCAATAAAGACGCAACTGGCTGGGCCGGAACTTCAGGGCAGTACTTC
>TRBJ1-5|NA|TRBV20-1|many
CSARDQGRVGQPQHF
TGCAGTGCTAGAGATCAAGGGAGGGTGGGCCAGCCCCAGCATTTT
>TRBJ2-7|NA|TRBV6-5|NA
CASSYFSWTPSYEQYF
TGTGCCAGCAGTTACTTCAGTTGGACACCCTCCTACGAGCAGTACTTC
>TRBJ1-2|NA|TRBV4-1|few
CASSQVLRTAENYGYTF
TGCGCCAGCAGCCAAGTCCTGCGCACAGCTGAGAACTATGGCTACACCTTC
>TRBJ2-2|NA|TRBV3-1|NA
CASSQIRPGTGELFF
TGTGCCAGCAGCCAAATCCGACCGGGCACCGGGGAGCTGTTTTTT